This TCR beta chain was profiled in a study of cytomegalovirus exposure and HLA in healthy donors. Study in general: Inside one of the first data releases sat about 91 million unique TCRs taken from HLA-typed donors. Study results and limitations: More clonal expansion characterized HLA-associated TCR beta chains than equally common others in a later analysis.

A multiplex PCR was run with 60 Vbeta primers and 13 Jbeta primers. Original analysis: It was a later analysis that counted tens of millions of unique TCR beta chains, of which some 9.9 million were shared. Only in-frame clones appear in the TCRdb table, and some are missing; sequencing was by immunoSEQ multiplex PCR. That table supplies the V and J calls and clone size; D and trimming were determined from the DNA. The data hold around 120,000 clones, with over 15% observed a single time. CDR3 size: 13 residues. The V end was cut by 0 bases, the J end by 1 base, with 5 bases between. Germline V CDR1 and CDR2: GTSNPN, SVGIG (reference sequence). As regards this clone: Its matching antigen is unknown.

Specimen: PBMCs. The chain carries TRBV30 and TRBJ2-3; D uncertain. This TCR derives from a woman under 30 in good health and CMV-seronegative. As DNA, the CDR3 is TGTGCCTGGAGTGTACTTGGCACAGATACGCAGTATTTT. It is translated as CAWSVLGTDTQYF.